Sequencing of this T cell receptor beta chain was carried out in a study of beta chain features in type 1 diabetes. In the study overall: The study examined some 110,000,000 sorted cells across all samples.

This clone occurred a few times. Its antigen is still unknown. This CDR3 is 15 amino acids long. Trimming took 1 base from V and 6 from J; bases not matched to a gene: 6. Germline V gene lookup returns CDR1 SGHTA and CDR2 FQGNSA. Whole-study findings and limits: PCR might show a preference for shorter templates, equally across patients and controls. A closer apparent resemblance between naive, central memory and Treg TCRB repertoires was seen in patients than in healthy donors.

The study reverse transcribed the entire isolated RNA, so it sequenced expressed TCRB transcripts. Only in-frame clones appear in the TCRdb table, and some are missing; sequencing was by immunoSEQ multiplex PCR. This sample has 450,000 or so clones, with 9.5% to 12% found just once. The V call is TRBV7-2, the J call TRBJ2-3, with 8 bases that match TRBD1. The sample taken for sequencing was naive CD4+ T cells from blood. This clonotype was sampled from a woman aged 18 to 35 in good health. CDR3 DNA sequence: TGTGCCAGCAGCTTAGTCACAGGGGGTATCGATACGCAGTATTTT. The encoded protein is CASSLVTGGIDTQYF.